The text below deals with one TCR beta chain. This sample was taken from a study of blood T cell repertoires in COVID-19. Original processing notes: Amplification from reference gene primers served as the basis for estimated nucleated cell counts. Here immunoSEQ multiplex PCR was the method, and the copy in TCRdb shows in-frame clones only, minus some. D and trimming come from the DNA, and the V and J calls and clone size come from that table. The repertoire holds a few hundred thousand clones, roughly 88% seen once, with 5% to 6.5% in the top ten. This CDR3 spans 16 amino acids. The germline CDR1 and CDR2 sequences are SGHNT and YENEEA. With 1 base removed from V and 1 base from J, the gap between germline ends came to 13 bases. Followed over time, Seattle patients had been enrolled while infection was active.

The chain employs TRBV11-3 and TRBJ2-5; D possibly corresponds to TRBD2 (6 bases). The specimen was peripheral blood. This TCR came from a woman aged 25 to 45 with COVID-19, enrolled during active disease. The CDR3 here is CASSLGLGGSQETQYF. For the CDR3, the DNA is TGTGCCAGCAGCTTAGGGCTGGGGGGTAGCCAAGAGACCCAGTACTTC.